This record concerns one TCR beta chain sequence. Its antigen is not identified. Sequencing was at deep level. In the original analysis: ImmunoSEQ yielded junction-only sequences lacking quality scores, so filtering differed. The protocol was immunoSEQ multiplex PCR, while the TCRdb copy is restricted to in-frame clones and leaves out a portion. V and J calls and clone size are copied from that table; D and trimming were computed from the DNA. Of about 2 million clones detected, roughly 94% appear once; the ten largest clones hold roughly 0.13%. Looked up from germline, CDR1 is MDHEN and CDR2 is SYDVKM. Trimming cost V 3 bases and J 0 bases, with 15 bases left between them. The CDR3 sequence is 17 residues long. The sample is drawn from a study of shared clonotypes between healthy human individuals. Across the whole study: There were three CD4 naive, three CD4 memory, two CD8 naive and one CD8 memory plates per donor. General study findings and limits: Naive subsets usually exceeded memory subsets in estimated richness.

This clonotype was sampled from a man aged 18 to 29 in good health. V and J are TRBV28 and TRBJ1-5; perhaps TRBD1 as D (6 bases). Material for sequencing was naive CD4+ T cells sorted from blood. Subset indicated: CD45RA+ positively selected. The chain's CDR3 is CASSFGSGGFSNQPQHF. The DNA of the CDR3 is TGTGCCAGCAGTTTCGGCTCGGGGGGCTTTAGCAATCAGCCCCAGCATTTT.